This TCR beta chain was captured by sequencing in a study of T-cell reconstitution after alpha-beta-depleted transplantation in children. Study-wide results and caveats: Where some patients showed high TCRbeta diversity at day 60, it came from recipient T cells and thymic progenitors that had survived.

This CDR3 has 15 residues. V dropped 5 bases and J dropped 5; count of bases not matched to a gene: 10. The germline V gene encodes CDR1 SQVTM and CDR2 ANQGSEA. This clonotype was recorded a few times. The antigen is not known. Unique molecular identifiers were incorporated when the TCRbeta library was constructed. MiXCR, run by TCRdb on the PCR reads, gives a single entry per CDR3 protein. The table lists under 450,000 distinct CDR3 sequences, under 20% of them singletons. The origin of this receptor is a boy in the first two years of life who had a stem cell transplant for Wiskott-Aldrich syndrome, so the T cells may come from the graft donor. The chain recombines TRBV29-1 with TRBJ2-2, with 8 nucleotides matching TRBD2. The sample was PBMCs, mostly from graft donor cells, taken 360 days after TCRalphabeta/CD19-depleted stem cell transplant. The CDR3 loop reads CSVRSGSVGTGELFF. The CDR3 DNA follows: TGCAGCGTTCGAAGCGGGAGCGTAGGTACCGGGGAGCTGTTTTTT.